This T cell receptor (beta chain) was captured in a study of cytomegalovirus exposure and HLA in healthy donors (dated by TCRdb to between 2016 and 2019). For the wider study: According to an earlier analysis of several hundred of the donors, some 170 million T cells yielded 95 million to 140 million unique TCR beta sequences and about 300 Gb of sequence data. An early release that covered several hundred HLA-typed donors contained about 300 gigabases of sequencing data and approximately 85 million unique TCR sequences. The genetic ancestry cluster associated with self-reported Caucasian donors included around four fifths of the approximately 430 genotyped donors. The aim of the study was to test whether cataloging public T cell receptors could identify signatures of past pathogen exposure. The T cell repertoires of around 730 subjects were profiled by immunosequencing and related to cytomegalovirus serostatus. A separate validation cohort of roughly 130 different subjects was used in addition to the 666-subject first cohort. To predict cytomegalovirus infection status, the study brought together high-throughput TCR immunosequencing, statistical association of individual TCRs with disease status, and machine learning. In a later analysis, previously published TCR beta repertoires from 500 to 750 donors were re-analyzed and high-resolution HLA genotyping was added so that TCR occurrence patterns could be studied. The later analysis used no new phenotypic data to find candidate immune exposures, relying instead on TCR beta sequences and their occurrence across donors. In an earlier analysis of around 540 of the donors, high-throughput TCR beta sequencing was used to judge whether each TCR beta V gene segment behaved as functional or pseudogenic. Alongside the repertoire data, information on donor age, sex, ethnicity and CMV serostatus was compiled. Genome-wide SNP genotypes for about 65% of the 666 donors were used in a later genetic analysis, which treated that subset as a discovery cohort. All discovery cohort repertoires had been generated on a single sequencing platform. HLA typing covered class I and class II loci at four-digit resolution. The number of donors typed differed by locus, with about 629-630 for A, B, C, DRB1 and DQB1, around 560 for DQA1, some 570 for DPA1, and around 460 for DPB1. Because of strong linkage in the cohort, 5 or 6 DR-DQ haplotypes were treated as single units for association and clustering. Among about 390 genotyped donors of the cohort, an average of 235,054 unique TCR beta nucleotide sequences were sequenced per donor, around 18% of them non-productive.

From a lookup of the germline V gene (reference sequence), CDR1 and CDR2 are LNHDA and SQIVND. The CDR3, cysteine through phenylalanine, is 17 amino acids long. Just the 51-base CDR3 DNA is kept, in frame starting at base 1. The germline ends are 16 bases apart after V is trimmed by 3 bases and J by 1 base. The cohort comprised around 700 healthy bone marrow donors. All cohort members were sampled while nominally healthy, although unrecorded immune exposures were likely present. The donor tested CMV seropositive and was one of the 289 seropositive cohort members. Every donor gave a peripheral blood sample, and the peripheral blood mononuclear cells from that sample were used for TCR beta sequencing. The Qiagen DNeasy Blood Extraction Kit was used to extract genomic DNA from the blood cell samples. The method was the immunoSEQ multiplex PCR assay. The multiplex PCR relied on a mix of 60 forward primers for TCR Vbeta segments and 13 reverse primers for TCR Jbeta segments. A multiplex PCR assay on genomic DNA amplified the CDR3 region of rearranged TCR beta genes. On the Illumina HiSeq System, the amplified TCR beta libraries were sequenced as 87-base-pair reads. Regarding the original processing steps: Across the 640 or so repertoires, a later analysis counted some 81 million unique TCR beta chains, some 11 million of which were shared by at least two donors. Raw reads were error-corrected and collapsed into unique sequences by a nearest-neighbor algorithm in which closely related sequences were merged to remove PCR and sequencing errors. V, D and J gene segments were assigned by aligning CDR3 sequences to IMGT reference sequences. Each retained sequence needed at least a six-nucleotide match to both a V gene segment and a J gene segment. A rearrangement counted as productive if the CDR3 had no stop codons and remained in frame with V and J, and every other rearrangement counted as non-productive. CDR3 was defined according to IMGT convention as the region running from the second conserved V-encoded cysteine to the conserved J-encoded phenylalanine. The earlier analysis of about 560 of the donors excluded any sequence lacking an unambiguous match to a single V gene segment. In an earlier analysis of a few hundred of the donors, a V segment was called functional when productive rearrangements were above 56.7%, and segregating when the standard deviation between donors exceeded 5%. To diagnose cytomegalovirus status from the catalog of TCR beta chain sequences, a statistical classification framework was built. In a later analysis, V and J genes were assigned by comparing TCR nucleotide sequences against IMGT/GENE-DB human TR gene sequences. The TCRdist pipeline was used in a later analysis to assign CDR3 sequences and most-parsimonious VDJ recombination scenarios. In a later analysis, each TCR beta chain was defined by its CDR3 amino acid sequence together with its V-gene family, and reads without a unique V-gene family were excluded. To address suspected cross-contamination and a sequencing artifact, a later analysis removed a few hundred highly shared, low-generation-probability nucleotide sequences. In a later analysis, a clonal expansion index for each public chain was calculated from normalized within-repertoire ranks of inferred template counts. A later analysis computed generation probabilities with a VDJ recombination model fitted to out-of-frame rearrangements, and checked the results against IGoR. A later analysis scored TCR-TCR, TCR-HLA and TCR-CMV co-occurrence with hypergeometric tests, applying a repertoire-size bias correction to TCR pairs. To estimate false discovery rates, a later analysis permuted the HLA or CMV assignments 20 times. A later analysis grouped co-occurring TCRs with DBSCAN, adding TCRdist sequence similarity when clustering within HLA-allele-positive subsets. For co-occurrence clustering, repertoires with fewer than 30,000 or more than 120,000 public chains were excluded, along with roughly 5 repertoires with anomalous nucleotide sharing. As stored in TCRdb, this immuneACCESS dataset retains in-frame rearrangements with V and J assigned. A fraction of the clones does not appear; measured against another copy, unresolved V genes explain less than half of the discrepancy, and the remainder lacks a known reason. V and J calls and clone size come straight from that table; D and trimming were deduced from the DNA. The table for this sample records approximately 170,000 clones. The ten biggest clones cover around 0.8% of the sample.

Details on this clone: The specificity of this receptor is unknown.

Study-wide conclusions, independent of this receptor: Correlated functional status among segregating V segments might be attributable to linkage disequilibrium, but an unknown experimental factor could not be ruled out. A later genetic analysis reported fewer N-insertions in productive TCRs among donors in an Asian-associated ancestry cluster than the 666-donor mean. This cohort had only TCR beta chains sequenced, and the lack of alpha or paired-chain data limited which features could be detected. In both the original and validation cohorts, the classifier was reported to diagnose cytomegalovirus status with high specificity and sensitivity. An earlier analysis of approximately 600 of the donors showed that most TCR beta V segments appeared in productive rearrangements either about 90% or about 30% of the time, which broadly matched IMGT annotations. A later analysis associated roughly 17,000 TCR beta sequences with specific HLA alleles at a false discovery rate of 0.05. HLA typing was unavailable for some donors at each locus, so association tests used only the typed subset. A few of the identified cytomegalovirus-associated TCR beta chains were confirmed in vitro to be specific for cytomegalovirus antigens. Assigning TCR associations to individual alleles was difficult when HLA alleles, especially DR and DQ, strongly co-occurred. An association between a missense DCLRE1C variant and V-gene and J-gene trimming of TCR beta chains was found in a later genetic analysis and replicated in an independent cohort. Several of the top co-occurrence clusters appeared to be linked to parvovirus B19, influenza, CMV and Epstein-Barr virus, according to a later analysis. The 87-base-pair reads could not distinguish some IMGT-functional V segments, including TRBV6-2 and TRBV6-3, so those segments were excluded. Roughly uniform sequencing depth across donors was assumed in presence/absence analyses, although this assumption may not hold. Seventeen rarely observed V segments, including chromosome 9 orphons, were excluded from the earlier analysis of almost 600 of the donors because counts were too low. A cluster of highly shared sequence variants was judged likely to be a technical artifact of the sequencing pipeline. A further reported finding was that TCR beta sequences accurately predicted the HLA-A and HLA-B alleles for most subjects in the first cohort. In the study, about 150 TCR beta chains were listed as associated with cytomegalovirus. The only immune exposure information available for the cohort was CMV serostatus. According to a later analysis, most CMV-associated TCR beta chains appeared to be HLA-restricted, and the HLA associations seemed to be driven largely by CMV exposure. The authors suggested that the approach could potentially be generalized to other disease states and immunological phenotypes. Most TCR sequences were seen in very few donors, while some public TCRs were found in many individuals. In a later analysis, TCR association rates were found to vary across HLA loci, with the most associated TCRs seen for DRB1 alleles and the fewest for HLA-C alleles. A later analysis found that HLA-associated TCR beta chains were more clonally expanded and had lower generation probabilities than equally common non-associated chains.

The sequenced sample was PBMCs. The rearranged chain carries TRBV19 and TRBJ1-5, and perhaps TRBD1 as D gene, on 5 matching bases. The TCR comes from a woman younger than 30 in good health and CMV-seropositive. The DNA sequence reads TGTGCCAGTAGTATCTCCCGGGATCGGGGGAGCAATCAGCCCCAGCATTTT. This encodes CASSISRDRGSNQPQHF.